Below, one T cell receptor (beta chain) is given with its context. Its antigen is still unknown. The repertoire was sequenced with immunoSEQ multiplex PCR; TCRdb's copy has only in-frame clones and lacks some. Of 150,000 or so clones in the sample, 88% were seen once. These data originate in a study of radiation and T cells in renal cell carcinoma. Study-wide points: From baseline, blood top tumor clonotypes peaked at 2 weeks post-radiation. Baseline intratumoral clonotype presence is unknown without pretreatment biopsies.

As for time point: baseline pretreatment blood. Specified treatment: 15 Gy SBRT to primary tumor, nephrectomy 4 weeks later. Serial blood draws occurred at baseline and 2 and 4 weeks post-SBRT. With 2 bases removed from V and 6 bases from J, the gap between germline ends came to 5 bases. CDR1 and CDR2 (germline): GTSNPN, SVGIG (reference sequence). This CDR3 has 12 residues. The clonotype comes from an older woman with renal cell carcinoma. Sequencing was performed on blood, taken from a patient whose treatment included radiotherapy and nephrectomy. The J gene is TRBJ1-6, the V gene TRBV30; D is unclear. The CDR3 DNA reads TGTGCCTGGAGTCCCTCTAATTCACCCCTCCACTTT. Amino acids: CAWSPSNSPLHF.